Described below is a single T cell receptor beta chain sequence and its context. Its antigen is unidentified. These data are taken from a study of PD-1 blockade in classical Hodgkin lymphoma. Overall study results and limits: Repertoire difference causes, possibly disease activity or prior therapy, remain undefined. When nivolumab was started under 1 year after ASCT, patients were excluded.

Time point given: cycle 4 day 1 (C4D1), after less than seven weeks of nivolumab. Autologous stem cell transplantation was followed by relapse in every patient, and brentuximab vedotin exposure varied. The assay was immunoSEQ multiplex PCR, and TCRdb's table has in-frame clones only and misses some. The sample records tens of thousands of clones, 55% to 70% being singletons. This CDR3 has 20 amino acids. Germline CDR1 reads SNHLY; CDR2 reads FYNNEI. The V segment lost 0 bases and the J segment 0 bases; nucleotides outside the gene matches: 9. The genes are TRBV2 and TRBJ2-1; 12 nucleotides match TRBD2. The sequence derives from a human donor with classical Hodgkin lymphoma. The sequencing here drew on peripheral blood mononuclear cells (PBMCs), taken before the fourth cycle of nivolumab. For the CDR3, the DNA is TGTGCCAGCAGTGAAGCACCGGGACTAGCGGGCCGAGGCTCCTACAATGAGCAGTTCTTC. Encoded protein: CASSEAPGLAGRGSYNEQFF.